These 30 T cell receptor beta chains came from one sample sequenced in a study of cytomegalovirus exposure and HLA in healthy donors. Primers: 60 Vbeta forward and 13 Jbeta reverse. The data were produced by immunoSEQ multiplex PCR, yet TCRdb's version contains in-frame clones alone and is incomplete. The table includes about 84,000 clones, just under 80% detected once. The source material was PBMCs. The origin of the receptors is a male donor in good health and CMV-seropositive.

V usage is TRBV5-1 and J usage is TRBJ2-7, with D perhaps matching TRBD1 (6 bases). There are 18 residues in the CDR3. Germline V CDR1 and CDR2: SGHRS, YFSETQ. V was cut by 0 bases and J by 4 bases, with 23 bases left in between. The CDR3 protein is CASSLVPPQGYIEYEQYF. Written as DNA, the CDR3 is TGCGCCAGCAGCTTGGTCCCTCCACAGGGTTACATCGAATACGAGCAGTACTTC.

The rearrangement links TRBV18 to TRBJ2-3, with 10 bases identical to TRBD1. The CDR3 extends over 15 amino acids. Germline values: CDR1 KGHSH, CDR2 LQKENI. V lost 3 bases and J lost 4; bases outside the gene matches: 4. CDR3: CASSPGQGKSDTQYF. As DNA, the CDR3 is TGTGCCAGCTCACCGGGACAGGGGAAATCAGATACGCAGTATTTT.

The chain recombines TRBV9 with TRBJ2-3, with 8 nucleotides matching TRBD2. This CDR3 is 13 amino acids long. Trimming removed 7 bases from V and 8 bases from J; junction bases left unmatched: 9. Germline V gene lookup returns CDR1 SGDLS and CDR2 YYNGEE. In DNA form, the CDR3 reads TGTGCCAGCTCCCCGGGGGGGGTCGGTACGCAGTATTTT. This translates into CASSPGGVGTQYF.

The V gene is TRBV2, the J gene TRBJ2-7; 8 bases fit TRBD2. The V gene end was trimmed by 11 bases and the J gene end by 2 bases; junction bases not matched to a gene: 5. The V gene's germline CDR1 is SNHLY and CDR2 FYNNEI. This CDR3 contains 12 residues. Written as DNA, the CDR3 is TGTGCCTGGGAAGCGGGGGCCTACGAGCAGTACTTC. The encoded protein is CAWEAGAYEQYF.

The rearrangement joins TRBV6-4 to TRBJ1-5; tentatively, D is TRBD1 (6 bases). CDR3 size: 17 residues. Germline loops: CDR1 MRHNA, CDR2 SNTAGT. Deletions cut 3 bases from V and 4 bases from J, with 19 bases between. The CDR3 DNA sequence: TGTGCCAGCAGTGATAGGGGCGACAGGAGCGTGAATCAGCCCCAGCATTTT. It is translated as CASSDRGDRSVNQPQHF.

The chain uses TRBV5-8 and TRBJ1-2; a weak D match, TRBD1 (5 bases). Between the trimmed V and J ends, which lost 1 base and 4 bases, there was a span of 17 bases. This CDR3 comprises 16 residues. Per germline, CDR1 SGHTS and CDR2 YDEGEE. The CDR3 loop reads CASSLPGEGVVYGYTF. The CDR3 DNA reads as TGTGCCAGCAGCTTGCCAGGTGAAGGGGTCGTCTATGGCTACACCTTC.

The chain links TRBV28 to TRBJ1-3; D is unclear. Germline V gene data show CDR1 as MDHEN and CDR2 as SYDVKM. There are 12 residues in the CDR3. Deletions cut 6 bases from V and 0 bases from J, with 3 bases between. In nucleotides, the CDR3 is TGTGCCAGCAGCGTCTCTGGAAACACCATATATTTT. It yields the protein CASSVSGNTIYF.

The chain recombines TRBV7-6 with TRBJ1-4, with D possibly being TRBD1 (5 bases). CDR1 SGHVS and CDR2 FNYEAQ come from the germline V gene. The CDR3 has 12 residues. Trimming cost V 2 bases and J 7 bases, with 5 bases left between them. This CDR3 reads CASSLQGEKLFF. As DNA, the CDR3 is TGTGCCAGCAGCTTACAGGGTGAAAAACTGTTTTTT.

The chain links TRBV11-2 to TRBJ2-7; possible D gene TRBD2, 5 bases. V was pared by 1 base and J by 2 bases, with 9 bases between. The germline V gene has CDR1 SGHAT and CDR2 FQNNGV. The CDR3 loop spans 14 amino acids. The CDR3 DNA reads as TGTGCCAGCAGCTTAGGCGTCGGGACCTACGAGCAGTACTTC. Amino acids: CASSLGVGTYEQYF. Combining the CDR3 with reference TRBV11-2 and TRBJ2-7 gives the whole variable domain EAGVAQSPRYKIIEKRQSVAFWCNPISGHATLYWYQQILGQGPKLLIQFQNNGVVDDSQLPKDRFSAERLKGVDSTLKIQPAKLEDSAVYLCASSLGVGTYEQYFGPGTRLTVT.

The V and J genes are TRBV28 and TRBJ2-7; D might be TRBD1 (5 bases). Trimming left V 6 bases short and J 1 base short, with 16 bases between. The CDR3 loop spans 15 amino acids. Germline CDR1 is MDHEN and CDR2 is SYDVKM. The chain's CDR3 is CASRGPTPGSYEQYF. The DNA of the CDR3 is TGTGCCAGCAGGGGCCCTACCCCAGGGTCCTACGAGCAGTACTTC.

The chain recombines TRBV6-5 with TRBJ1-5, with a tentative D call TRBD1 (6 bases). The CDR3 extends over 15 amino acids. Trimming removed 2 bases from V and 7 bases from J, with 15 bases in between. CDR1 is MNHEY and CDR2 is SVGAGI in the germline V gene. DNA for the CDR3: TGTGCCAGCAGTTACGCAGACTTTGGGGGCCAGCCCCAGCATTTT. Translation: CASSYADFGGQPQHF.

This sequence joins TRBV10-2 and TRBJ2-1; possible D gene TRBD2, 5 bases. Germline CDR1 reads WSHSY; CDR2 reads SAAADI. The V gene lost 0 bases and the J gene lost 2 bases, with 5 bases spanning the gap. This CDR3 is 14 amino acids long. CDR3 nucleotides: TGCGCCAGCAGTGAGTCTAGCGCCTACAATGAGCAGTTCTTC. Amino acid sequence: CASSESSAYNEQFF.

The rearrangement links TRBV5-1 to TRBJ1-3, with D unclear. Deletions cut 0 bases from V and 0 bases from J, with 7 bases between. Looked up from germline, CDR1 is SGHRS and CDR2 is YFSETQ. There are 15 residues in the CDR3. This chain's CDR3 is CASSLDGGSGNTIYF. In DNA, the CDR3 is TGCGCCAGCAGCTTGGACGGCGGCTCTGGAAACACCATATATTTT.

The V call is TRBV6-1, the J call TRBJ2-1; TRBD2 might be the D (7 bases). This CDR3 has 19 amino acids. V lost 0 bases and J 8 bases, leaving 26 bases between the germline ends. Germline V gives CDR1 MNHNS, CDR2 SASEGT. CDR3 bases: TGTGCCAGCAGTGAAGCTAGATGGGGGGGCACTCTTTATTCCCATGAGCAGTTCTTC. Its translation: CASSEARWGGTLYSHEQFF.

A few counts support this clone. V and J are TRBV11-3 and TRBJ1-2; maybe TRBD1 (6 bases). V was clipped by 1 base and J by 4 bases, with 7 bases between them. CDR1 and CDR2 from the germline V gene are SGHNT and YENEEA. This CDR3 spans 13 amino acids. CDR3 protein: CASSLVGAYGYTF. CDR3 DNA sequence: TGTGCCAGCAGCTTAGTGGGGGCCTATGGCTACACCTTC.

The J gene is TRBJ2-7, the V gene TRBV5-1, with 11 bases identical to TRBD1. CDR1 and CDR2 from the germline V gene are SGHRS and YFSETQ. Losses at the gene ends were 3 bases for V and 2 bases for J; bases not matched to a gene: 7. The CDR3 extends over 16 amino acids. The CDR3 nucleotides read TGCGCCAGCAGCTGGGACAGGGGGTCCCCAACCTACGAGCAGTACTTC. This sequence encodes CASSWDRGSPTYEQYF.

The genes are TRBV2 and TRBJ2-7; 7 bases are a match to TRBD2. The CDR3 runs 14 residues. V gave up 5 bases and J gave up 4 bases; unmatched junction bases: 8. Per germline, CDR1 SNHLY and CDR2 FYNNEI. The CDR3 loop reads CASSRGREGYEQYF. CDR3 nucleotide sequence: TGTGCCAGCAGTCGGGGCAGGGAGGGGTACGAGCAGTACTTC.

The gene calls are TRBV5-4 and TRBJ2-1; 8 bases match TRBD1. The CDR3 is 15 amino acids. Germline V gene sequence: CDR1 SGHNT, CDR2 YYREEE (reference sequence). The trim removed 5 bases at V and 0 bases at J, leaving 4 bases unmatched. CDR3 region: CASSSDRDSYNEQFF. The DNA of the CDR3 is TGTGCCAGCAGTTCGGACAGGGACTCCTACAATGAGCAGTTCTTC.

This clone occurred once. V and J are TRBV7-9 and TRBJ2-6; 11 nucleotides agree with TRBD2. The CDR3 has 19 residues. Germline values: CDR1 SEHNR, CDR2 FQNEAQ (reference sequence). The V segment lost 2 bases and the J segment 2 bases; nucleotides outside the gene matches: 8. The CDR3 coding sequence is TGTGCCAGCAGCTTATTGCGGCTAGCGGGAGGTGCTGGGGCCAACGTCCTGACTTTC. This sequence encodes CASSLLRLAGGAGANVLTF.

This sequence joins TRBV6-5 and TRBJ1-1, with unresolved D. V lost 0 bases, J lost 1 base, and 6 bases lay in between. The germline V gene has CDR1 MNHEY and CDR2 SVGAGI. This CDR3 is built from 14 residues. Here the CDR3 DNA reads TGTGCCAGCAGTTACTCGTTCGGGAACACTGAAGCTTTCTTT. It translates to CASSYSFGNTEAFF.

This chain joins TRBV2 and TRBJ1-1; D unresolved. The CDR3 spans 14 residues. The germline V and J ends were trimmed by 5 bases and 6 bases, with 16 bases remaining between them. CDR1 SNHLY and CDR2 FYNNEI come from the germline V gene. The DNA for the CDR3 is TGTGCCAGCAGTCCAAGTCTAGGTCCCGCTGAAGCTTTCTTT. This translates into CASSPSLGPAEAFF.

In its sample, this clone was seen many times. The V call is TRBV10-2, the J call TRBJ2-2; TRBD1 matches 8 bases. Germline CDR1 and CDR2: WSHSY and SAAADI. The CDR3 is 16 residues long. J gave up 6 bases and V 3 bases, and 9 bases lay outside the gene matches. The CDR3 sequence is CASSDRDRGESGELFF. In DNA, the CDR3 is TGCGCCAGCAGTGACCGCGACAGGGGAGAGTCCGGGGAGCTGTTTTTT.

The V and J genes are TRBV9 and TRBJ2-1, with TRBD1 identical over 8 bases. This CDR3 contains 18 residues. Germline loops: CDR1 SGDLS, CDR2 YYNGEE. Trimming at V came to 2 bases and at J to 3 bases, leaving 13 bases not matched to a gene. The CDR3 sequence: CASSVRTQTGVLYNEQFF. DNA for the CDR3: TGTGCCAGCAGCGTCCGTACCCAGACAGGGGTTCTCTACAATGAGCAGTTCTTC.

This sequence joins TRBV5-1 and TRBJ1-4, with TRBD1 matching over 10 bases. Trimming at V came to 4 bases and at J to 4 bases, leaving 4 bases not matched to a gene. There are 15 residues in the CDR3. Germline V CDR1 and CDR2: SGHRS, YFSETQ. CDR3 sequence (DNA): TGCGCCAGCAGCGATAGGGACAGGGGTAATGAAAAACTGTTTTTT. Amino acid sequence: CASSDRDRGNEKLFF.

This sequence joins TRBV9 and TRBJ1-1, with D maybe TRBD1 (6 bases). Trimming cost V 4 bases and J 3 bases, with 19 bases left between them. This CDR3 region has 16 residues. The V gene's germline CDR1 is SGDLS and CDR2 YYNGEE. DNA of the CDR3: TGTGCCAGCAGCCCCACAGGGAGGGGTGGGCACACTGAAGCTTTCTTT. It is translated as CASSPTGRGGHTEAFF.

The chain recombines TRBV7-2 with TRBJ1-2; weak D call: TRBD1 (6 bases). V gave up 1 base and J gave up 2 bases, with 11 bases separating them. Germline CDR1 reads SGHTA; CDR2 reads FQGNSA. The CDR3 sequence is 15 residues long. CDR3 protein: CASSLVLGQNYGYTF. CDR3 DNA sequence: TGTGCCAGCAGCTTAGTCCTAGGACAGAACTATGGCTACACCTTC.

The chain carries TRBV28 and TRBJ1-5, with D possibly TRBD1 on 5 matching bases. This CDR3 contains 14 residues. The germline gives CDR1 MDHEN, CDR2 SYDVKM. Deletions cut 3 bases from V and 7 bases from J, with 13 bases between. This chain's CDR3 is CASSFGQGGQPQHF. The CDR3 DNA is TGTGCCAGCAGTTTTGGGCAGGGAGGACAGCCCCAGCATTTT.

V gene TRBV28 combines with J gene TRBJ1-5; D not certain. CDR3 length: 14 amino acids. The V gene lost 6 bases and the J gene lost 0 bases, with 9 bases spanning the gap. CDR1 is MDHEN and CDR2 is SYDVKM in the germline V gene. CDR3 amino acids: CASRRHVSNQPQHF. In nucleotides, the CDR3 is TGTGCCAGCAGGAGACACGTTAGCAATCAGCCCCAGCATTTT.

The chain recombines TRBV5-1 with TRBJ1-1; D is ambiguous. V was clipped by 2 bases and J by 4 bases, with 9 bases between them. This CDR3 is built from 13 residues. Germline-derived CDR1 and CDR2 are SGHRS and YFSETQ. CDR3 DNA sequence: TGCGCCAGCAGCTTTGCGGGGTCCACTGAAGCTTTCTTT. It yields the protein CASSFAGSTEAFF.

The chain uses TRBV19 and TRBJ2-1; 8 bases agree with TRBD2. The CDR3 runs to 15 residues. Germline V lookup: CDR1 LNHDA, CDR2 SQIVND (reference sequence). V was clipped by 2 bases and J by 6 bases; unmatched bases: 6. The DNA for the CDR3 is TGTGCCAGTAGTATAACGCCAGCGGGAGTCAATGAGCAGTTCTTC. Translation: CASSITPAGVNEQFF.